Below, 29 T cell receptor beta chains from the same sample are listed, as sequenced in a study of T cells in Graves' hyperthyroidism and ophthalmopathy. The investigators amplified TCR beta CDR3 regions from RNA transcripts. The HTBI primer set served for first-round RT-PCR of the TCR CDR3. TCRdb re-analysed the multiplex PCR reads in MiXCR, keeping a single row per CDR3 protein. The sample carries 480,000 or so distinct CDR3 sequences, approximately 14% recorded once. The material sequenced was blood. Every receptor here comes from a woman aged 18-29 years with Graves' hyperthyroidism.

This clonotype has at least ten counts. CDR3 DNA: TGCAGTGCTAGTCCCGAGGAGGGGCTTAACTATGGCTACACCTTC. Its protein is CSASPEEGLNYGYTF. This sequence joins TRBV20-1 and TRBJ1-2, with a weak D call TRBD1 (5 bases). From germline, CDR1 is DFQATT and CDR2 SNEGSKA (reference sequence). V was clipped by 3 bases and J by 1 base, with 15 bases between them. This CDR3 has 15 residues.

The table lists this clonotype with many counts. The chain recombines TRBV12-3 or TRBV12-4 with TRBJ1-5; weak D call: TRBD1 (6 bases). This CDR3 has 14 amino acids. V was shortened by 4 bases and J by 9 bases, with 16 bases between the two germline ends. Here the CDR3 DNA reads TGTGCCAGCAGTTCTCTCCGGGGGGCTTGGCCCCAGCATTTT. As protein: CASSSLRGAWPQHF.

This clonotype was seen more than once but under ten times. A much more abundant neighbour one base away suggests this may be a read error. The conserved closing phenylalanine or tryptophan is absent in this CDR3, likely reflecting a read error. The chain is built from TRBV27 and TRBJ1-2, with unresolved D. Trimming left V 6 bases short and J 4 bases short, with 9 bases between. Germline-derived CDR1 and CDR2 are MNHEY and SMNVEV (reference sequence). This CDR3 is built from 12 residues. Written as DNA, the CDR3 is TGTGCCAGCAGCCGCGGGTTCTATGGCTACACCCTC. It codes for CASSRGFYGYTL.

In DNA, the CDR3 is TGCGCCAGCAGCCAAGAACTAGCGGCCCACTCCTACAATGAGCAGTTCTTC. Amino acid sequence: CASSQELAAHSYNEQFF. The chain uses TRBV4-1 and TRBJ2-1; TRBD2 agrees at 8 bases. From germline, CDR1 is MGHRA and CDR2 YSYEKL. The CDR3 length is 17 residues. V lost 0 bases, J lost 0 bases, and 4 bases stayed unmatched.

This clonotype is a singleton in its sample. The CDR3 DNA sequence: TGTGCCAGCAGCTTAGCGGGGGCCGTTAGTGAAGCTTTCTTT. Amino acids: CASSLAGAVSEAFF. The rearrangement links TRBV11-2 to TRBJ1-1; TRBD1 might be the D (6 bases). Germline assignment: CDR1 SGHAT and CDR2 FQNNGV. Trimming left V 1 base short and J 7 bases short, with 13 bases between. The CDR3 spans 14 residues.

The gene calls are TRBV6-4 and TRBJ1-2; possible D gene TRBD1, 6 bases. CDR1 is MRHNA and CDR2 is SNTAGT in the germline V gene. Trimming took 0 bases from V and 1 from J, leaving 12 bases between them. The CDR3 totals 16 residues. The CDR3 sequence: CASSDSGQGHNYGYTF. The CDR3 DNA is TGTGCCAGCAGTGACTCGGGGCAGGGACATAACTATGGCTACACCTTC.

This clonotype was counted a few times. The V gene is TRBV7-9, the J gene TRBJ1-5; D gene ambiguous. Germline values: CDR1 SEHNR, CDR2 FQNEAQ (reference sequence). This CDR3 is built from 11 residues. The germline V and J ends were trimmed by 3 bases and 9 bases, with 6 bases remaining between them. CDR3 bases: TGTGCCAGCAGCTTGTTGGGGCCCCAGCATTTT. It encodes CASSLLGPQHF.

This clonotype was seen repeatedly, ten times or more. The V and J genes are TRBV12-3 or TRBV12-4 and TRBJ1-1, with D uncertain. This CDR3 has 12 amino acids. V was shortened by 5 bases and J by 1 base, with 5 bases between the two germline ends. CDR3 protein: CASSQKNTEAFF. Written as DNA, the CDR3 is TGTGCCAGCAGTCAGAAGAACACTGAAGCTTTCTTT.

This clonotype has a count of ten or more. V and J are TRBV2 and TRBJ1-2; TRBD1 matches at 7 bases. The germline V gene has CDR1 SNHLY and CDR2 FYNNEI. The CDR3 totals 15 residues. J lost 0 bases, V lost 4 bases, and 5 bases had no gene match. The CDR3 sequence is CASSVNRGANYGYTF. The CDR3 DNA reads TGTGCCAGCAGTGTCAACAGGGGAGCTAACTATGGCTACACCTTC.

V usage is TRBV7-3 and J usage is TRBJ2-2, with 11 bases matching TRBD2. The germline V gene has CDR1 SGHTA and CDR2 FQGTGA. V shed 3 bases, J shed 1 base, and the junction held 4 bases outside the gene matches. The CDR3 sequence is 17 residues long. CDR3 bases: TGTGCCAGCAGCTTGACTAGCGGGATCCAGAACACCGGGGAGCTGTTTTTT. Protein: CASSLTSGIQNTGELFF.

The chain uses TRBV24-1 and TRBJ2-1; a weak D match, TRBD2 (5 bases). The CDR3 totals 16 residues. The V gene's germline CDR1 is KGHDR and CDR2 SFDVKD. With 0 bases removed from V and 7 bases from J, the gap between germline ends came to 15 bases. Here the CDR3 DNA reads TGTGCCACCAGTGATTTGCAACGGGGTGGCTGGAATGAGCAGTTCTTC. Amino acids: CATSDLQRGGWNEQFF.

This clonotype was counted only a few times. The CDR3 DNA follows: TGTGCCAGCAGCGTTAGCGGCACAGATACGCAGTATTTT. Amino acids: CASSVSGTDTQYF. The chain joins TRBV7-9 to TRBJ2-3, with a weak D call TRBD2 (5 bases). V was pared by 5 bases and J by 1 base, with 7 bases between. The CDR3 length is 13 residues. Per germline, CDR1 SEHNR and CDR2 FQNEAQ (reference sequence).

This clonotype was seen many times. CDR3 sequence: CASSNRDIYGYTF. Written as DNA, the CDR3 is TGTGCCAGCAGCAACCGGGACATCTATGGCTACACCTTC. V usage is TRBV11-2 and J usage is TRBJ1-2; D might be TRBD1 (6 bases). The CDR3 is 13 amino acids. The germline V and J ends were trimmed by 5 bases and 4 bases, with 11 bases remaining between them. Germline values: CDR1 SGHAT, CDR2 FQNNGV.

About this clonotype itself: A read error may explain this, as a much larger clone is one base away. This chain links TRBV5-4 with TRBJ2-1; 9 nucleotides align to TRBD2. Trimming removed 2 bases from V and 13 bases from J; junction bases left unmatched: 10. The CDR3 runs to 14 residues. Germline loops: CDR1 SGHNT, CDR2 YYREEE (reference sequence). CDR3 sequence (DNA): TGTGCCAGCAGCTTTCTCAGCGGGGGGCAGGCCCAGTTCTTC. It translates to CASSFLSGGQAQFF.

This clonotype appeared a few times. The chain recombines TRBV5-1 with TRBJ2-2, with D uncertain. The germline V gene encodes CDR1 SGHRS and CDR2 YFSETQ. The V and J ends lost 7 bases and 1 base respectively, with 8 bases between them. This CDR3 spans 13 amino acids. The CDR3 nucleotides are TGCGCCAGCCAAGTAGGGAACACCGGGGAGCTGTTTTTT. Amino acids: CASQVGNTGELFF.

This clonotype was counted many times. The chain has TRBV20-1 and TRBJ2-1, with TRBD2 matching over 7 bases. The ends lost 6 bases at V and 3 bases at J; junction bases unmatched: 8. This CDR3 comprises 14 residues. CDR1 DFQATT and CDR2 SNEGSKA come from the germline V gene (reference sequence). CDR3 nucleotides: TGCAGTGCCCTGGGGACTACCGGCTACAATGAGCAGTTCTTC. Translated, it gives CSALGTTGYNEQFF.

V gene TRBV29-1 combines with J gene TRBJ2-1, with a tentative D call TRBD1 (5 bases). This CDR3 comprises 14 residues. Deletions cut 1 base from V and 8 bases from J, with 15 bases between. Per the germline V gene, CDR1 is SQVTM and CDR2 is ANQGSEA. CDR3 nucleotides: TGCAGCGTTGAAGGGGCAGGGTGGTTCGATGAGCAGTTCTTC. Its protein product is CSVEGAGWFDEQFF.

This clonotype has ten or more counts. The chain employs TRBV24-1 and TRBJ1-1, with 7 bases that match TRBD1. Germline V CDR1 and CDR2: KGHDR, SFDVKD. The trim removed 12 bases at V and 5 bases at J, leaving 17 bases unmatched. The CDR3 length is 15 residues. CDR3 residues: CAAVGAGGGRTEAFF. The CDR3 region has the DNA TGTGCCGCTGTCGGGGCAGGGGGGGGACGGACTGAAGCTTTCTTT.

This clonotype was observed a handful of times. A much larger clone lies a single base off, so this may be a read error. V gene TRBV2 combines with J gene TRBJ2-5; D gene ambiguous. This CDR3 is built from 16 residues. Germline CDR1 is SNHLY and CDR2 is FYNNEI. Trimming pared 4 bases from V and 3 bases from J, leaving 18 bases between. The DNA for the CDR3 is TGTGCCAGCAGTGGACCTGGACCCACTATTAAAGAGACCCAGTACTTC. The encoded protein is CASSGPGPTIKETQYF.

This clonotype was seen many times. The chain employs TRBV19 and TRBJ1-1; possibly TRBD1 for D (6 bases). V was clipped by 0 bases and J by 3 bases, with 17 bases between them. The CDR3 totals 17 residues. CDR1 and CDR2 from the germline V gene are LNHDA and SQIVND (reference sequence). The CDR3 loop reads CASSIDRWTDTHTEAFF. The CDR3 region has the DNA TGTGCCAGTAGTATAGACCGTTGGACAGATACTCACACTGAAGCTTTCTTT. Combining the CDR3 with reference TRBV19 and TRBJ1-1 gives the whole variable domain DGGITQSPKYLFRKEGQNVTLSCEQNLNHDAMYWYRQDPGQGLRLIYYSQIVNDFQKGDIAEGYSVSREKKESFPLTVTSAQKNPTAFYLCASSIDRWTDTHTEAFFGQGTRLTVV.

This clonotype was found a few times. The CDR3 DNA reads as TGTGCCAGCAGCCCCTACAGGGGCGAGCAGTACGTC. Amino acids: CASSPYRGEQYV. This chain uses TRBV7-8 with TRBJ2-7; 7 nucleotides agree with TRBD1. Per the germline V gene, CDR1 is SGHVS and CDR2 is FQNEAQ. After removal of 5 bases from V and 6 bases from J, the junction contained 4 bases not matched to a gene. The CDR3 has 12 amino acids.

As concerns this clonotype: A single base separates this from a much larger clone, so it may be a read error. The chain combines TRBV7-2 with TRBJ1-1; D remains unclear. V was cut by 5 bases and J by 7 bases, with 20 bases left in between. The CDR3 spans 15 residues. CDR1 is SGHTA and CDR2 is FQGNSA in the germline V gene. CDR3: CASSPAGTGLGEAFF. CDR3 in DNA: TGTGCCAGCAGCCCCGCTGGAACGGGGTTGGGTGAAGCTTTCTTT.

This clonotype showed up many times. CDR3 loop: CASSPGQDGYEQYV. DNA for the CDR3: TGTGCCAGCTCACCAGGGCAGGACGGCTACGAGCAGTACGTC. This chain joins TRBV18 and TRBJ2-7; D is uncertain. CDR1 is KGHSH, CDR2 LQKENI, per germline. This CDR3 spans 14 amino acids. V lost 2 bases and J lost 3, with 11 bases in between.

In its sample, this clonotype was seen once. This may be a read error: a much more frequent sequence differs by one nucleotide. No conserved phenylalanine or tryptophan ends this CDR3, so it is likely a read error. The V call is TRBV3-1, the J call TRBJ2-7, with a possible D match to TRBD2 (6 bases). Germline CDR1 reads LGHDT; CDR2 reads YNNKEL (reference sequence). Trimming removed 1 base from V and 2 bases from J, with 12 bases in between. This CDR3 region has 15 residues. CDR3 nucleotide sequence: TGTGCCAGCAGCCAAGCCTGGGGACTTGCCTACGAGCAGTACTTG. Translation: CASSQAWGLAYEQYL.

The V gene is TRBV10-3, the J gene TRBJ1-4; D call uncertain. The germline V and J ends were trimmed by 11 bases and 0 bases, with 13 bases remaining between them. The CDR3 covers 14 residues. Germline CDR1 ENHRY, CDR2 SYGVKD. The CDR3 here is CAANGAPTNEKLFF. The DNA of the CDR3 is TGTGCCGCCAATGGAGCCCCAACTAATGAAAAACTGTTTTTT.

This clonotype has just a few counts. CDR3 DNA sequence: TGTGCCAGCAGTTATCCCGGGGGGGGCAACTATGGCTACACCTTC. This encodes CASSYPGGGNYGYTF. This sequence joins TRBV6-1 and TRBJ1-2; D perhaps matches TRBD1 (6 bases). The V gene's germline CDR1 is MNHNS and CDR2 SASEGT. The CDR3 has 15 amino acids. V was trimmed by 5 bases and J by 2 bases, leaving 15 bases between them.

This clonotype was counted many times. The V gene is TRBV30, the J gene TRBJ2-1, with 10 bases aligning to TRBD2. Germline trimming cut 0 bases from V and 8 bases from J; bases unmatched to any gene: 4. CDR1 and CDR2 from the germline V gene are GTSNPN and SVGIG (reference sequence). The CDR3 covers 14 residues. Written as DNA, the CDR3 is TGTGCCTGGAGTGTCGCTAGCGGGAGCTATGAGCAGTTCTTC. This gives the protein CAWSVASGSYEQFF.

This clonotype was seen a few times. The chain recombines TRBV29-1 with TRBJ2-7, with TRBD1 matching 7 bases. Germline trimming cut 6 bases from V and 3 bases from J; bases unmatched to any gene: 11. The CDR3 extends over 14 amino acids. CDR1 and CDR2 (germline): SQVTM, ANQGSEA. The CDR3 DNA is TGCAGCGTGGACCGGGACAGAGGCGTCTACGAGCAGTACTTC. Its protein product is CSVDRDRGVYEQYF.

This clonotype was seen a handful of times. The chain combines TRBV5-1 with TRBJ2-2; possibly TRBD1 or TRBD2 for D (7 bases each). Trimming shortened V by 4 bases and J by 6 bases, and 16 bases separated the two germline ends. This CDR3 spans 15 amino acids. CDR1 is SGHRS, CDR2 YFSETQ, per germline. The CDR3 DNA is TGCGCCAGCAGCCAGGGGGGGAGAGGTGCCGGGGAGCTGTTTTTT. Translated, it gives CASSQGGRGAGELFF.